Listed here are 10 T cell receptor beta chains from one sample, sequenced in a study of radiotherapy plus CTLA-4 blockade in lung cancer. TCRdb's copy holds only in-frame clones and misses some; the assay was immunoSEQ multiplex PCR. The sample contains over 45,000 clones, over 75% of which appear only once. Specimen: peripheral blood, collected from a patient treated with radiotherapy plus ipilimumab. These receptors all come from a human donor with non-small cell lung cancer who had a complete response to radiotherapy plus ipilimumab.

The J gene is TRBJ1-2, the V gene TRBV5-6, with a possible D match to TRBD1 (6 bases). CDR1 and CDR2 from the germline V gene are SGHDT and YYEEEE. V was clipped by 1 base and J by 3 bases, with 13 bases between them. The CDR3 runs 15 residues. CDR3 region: CASSLLGRGDYGYTF. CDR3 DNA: TGTGCCAGCAGCTTGCTTGGCAGGGGCGACTATGGCTACACCTTC.

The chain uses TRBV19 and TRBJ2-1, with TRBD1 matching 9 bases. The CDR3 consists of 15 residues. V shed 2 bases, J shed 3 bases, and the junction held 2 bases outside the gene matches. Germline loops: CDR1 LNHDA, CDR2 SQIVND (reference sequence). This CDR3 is CASSIRDRDYNEQFF. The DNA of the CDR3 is TGTGCCAGTAGTATAAGGGACAGGGACTACAATGAGCAGTTCTTC.

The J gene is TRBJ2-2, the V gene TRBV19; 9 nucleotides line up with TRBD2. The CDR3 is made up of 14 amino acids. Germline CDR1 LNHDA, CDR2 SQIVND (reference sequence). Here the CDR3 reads CVAGGPSNTGELFF. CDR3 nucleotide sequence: TGTGTTGCGGGAGGGCCGTCCAACACCGGGGAGCTGTTTTTT. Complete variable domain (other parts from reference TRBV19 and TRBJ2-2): DGGITQSPKYLFRKEGQNVTLSCEQNLNHDAMYWYRQDPGQGLRLIYYSQIVNDFQKGDIAEGYSVSREKKESFPLTVTSAQKNPTAFYLCVAGGPSNTGELFFGEGSRLTVL.

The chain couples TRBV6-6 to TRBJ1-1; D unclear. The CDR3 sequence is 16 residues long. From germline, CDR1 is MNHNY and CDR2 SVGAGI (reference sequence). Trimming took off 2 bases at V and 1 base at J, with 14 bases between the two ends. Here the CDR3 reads CASSYAGLPGNTEAFF. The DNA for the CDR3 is TGTGCCAGCAGTTACGCTGGGCTCCCAGGGAACACTGAAGCTTTCTTT.

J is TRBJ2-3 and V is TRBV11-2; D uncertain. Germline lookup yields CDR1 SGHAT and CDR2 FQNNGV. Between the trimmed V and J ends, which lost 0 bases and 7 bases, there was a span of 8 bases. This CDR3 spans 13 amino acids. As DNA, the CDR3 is TGTGCCAGCAGCTTAGACATGGAGAATACGCAGTATTTT. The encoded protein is CASSLDMENTQYF.

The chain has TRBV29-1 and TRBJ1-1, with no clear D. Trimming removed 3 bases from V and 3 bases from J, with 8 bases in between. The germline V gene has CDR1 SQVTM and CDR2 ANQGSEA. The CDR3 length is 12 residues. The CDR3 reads CSVDRGYTEAFF. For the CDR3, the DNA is TGCAGCGTTGATCGAGGTTACACTGAAGCTTTCTTT.

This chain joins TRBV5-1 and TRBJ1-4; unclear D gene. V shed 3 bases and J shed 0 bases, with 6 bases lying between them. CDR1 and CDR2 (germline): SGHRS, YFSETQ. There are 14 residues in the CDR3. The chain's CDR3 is CASSSTSTNEKLFF. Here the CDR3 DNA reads TGCGCCAGCAGCTCTACTTCAACTAATGAAAAACTGTTTTTT.

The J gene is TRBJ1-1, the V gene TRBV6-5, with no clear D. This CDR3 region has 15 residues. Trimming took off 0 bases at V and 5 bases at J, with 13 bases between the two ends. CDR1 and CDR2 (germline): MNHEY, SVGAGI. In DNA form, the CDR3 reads TGTGCCAGCAGTTACTCGACCTGGGGAGGGACTGAAGCTTTCTTT. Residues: CASSYSTWGGTEAFF.

CDR3 sequence: CASRNLPGASGTNEQFF. The CDR3 DNA sequence: TGTGCCAGCAGAAATTTACCGGGGGCTAGCGGGACAAATGAGCAGTTCTTC. V is TRBV28 and J is TRBJ2-1; TRBD2 agrees at 9 bases. CDR1 MDHEN and CDR2 SYDVKM come from the germline V gene. The CDR3 consists of 17 residues. The V and J ends lost 6 bases and 7 bases, in that order; junction bases with no gene match: 16.

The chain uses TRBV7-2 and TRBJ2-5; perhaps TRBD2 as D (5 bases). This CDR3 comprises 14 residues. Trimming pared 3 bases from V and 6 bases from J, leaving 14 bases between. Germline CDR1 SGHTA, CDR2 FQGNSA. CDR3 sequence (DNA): TGTGCCAGCAGCTTCGAACCCTTCGGGAAGACCCAGTACTTC. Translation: CASSFEPFGKTQYF.